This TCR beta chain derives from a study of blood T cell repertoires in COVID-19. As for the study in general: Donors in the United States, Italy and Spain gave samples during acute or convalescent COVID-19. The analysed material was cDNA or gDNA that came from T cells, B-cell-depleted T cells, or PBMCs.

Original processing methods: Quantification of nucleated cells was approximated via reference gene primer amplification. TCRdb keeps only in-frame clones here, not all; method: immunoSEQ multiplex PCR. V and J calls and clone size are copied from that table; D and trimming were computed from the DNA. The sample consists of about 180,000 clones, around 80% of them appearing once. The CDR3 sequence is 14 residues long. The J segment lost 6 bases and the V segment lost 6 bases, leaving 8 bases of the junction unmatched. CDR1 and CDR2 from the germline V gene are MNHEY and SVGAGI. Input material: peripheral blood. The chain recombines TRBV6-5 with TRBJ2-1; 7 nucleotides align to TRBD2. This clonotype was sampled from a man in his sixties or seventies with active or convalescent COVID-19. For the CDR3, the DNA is TGTGCCAGCAGCTCCCTTACGGGGGGCAATGAGCAGTTCTTC. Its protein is CASSSLTGGNEQFF.